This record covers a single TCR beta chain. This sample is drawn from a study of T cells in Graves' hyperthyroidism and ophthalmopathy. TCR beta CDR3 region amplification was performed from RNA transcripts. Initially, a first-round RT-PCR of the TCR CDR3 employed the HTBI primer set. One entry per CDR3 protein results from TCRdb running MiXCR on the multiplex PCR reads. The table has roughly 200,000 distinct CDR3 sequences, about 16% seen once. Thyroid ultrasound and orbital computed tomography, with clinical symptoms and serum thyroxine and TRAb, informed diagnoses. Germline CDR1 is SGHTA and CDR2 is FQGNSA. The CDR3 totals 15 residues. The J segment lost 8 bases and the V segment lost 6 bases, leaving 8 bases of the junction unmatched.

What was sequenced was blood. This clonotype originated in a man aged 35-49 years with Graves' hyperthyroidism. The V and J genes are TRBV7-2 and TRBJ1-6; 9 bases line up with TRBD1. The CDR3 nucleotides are TGTGCCAGCAGTTCGGGGACAGGGTTGGATTCACCCCTCCACTTT. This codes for CASSSGTGLDSPLHF.